This T cell receptor beta chain stems from a study of T cells in localized non-small cell lung cancer. Whole-study results and caveats: Density of T cells in blood, when higher, went with longer overall survival. Of the tissues analyzed, uninvolved adjacent lung showed maximal T cell clonality, greater than tumor. A median of about 52 clones ranked among the top 100 in tumor appeared in adjacent lung. Heterogeneity cannot be ruled out, as sequencing used one tumor region only.

This CDR3 has 13 amino acids. V shed 1 base and J shed 10 bases, with 13 bases lying between them. Germline CDR1 reads SEHNR; CDR2 reads FQNEAQ (reference sequence). Notes on this clone: Its antigen remains unknown.

Produced via immunoSEQ multiplex PCR; TCRdb's table is partial and in-frame only. The data show about 27,000 clones, 75% to 90% seen once. This clonotype originated in a woman aged 35 to 75 with stage I lung adenocarcinoma. The chain couples TRBV7-9 to TRBJ1-1, with D perhaps matching TRBD1 (5 bases). Sequenced material: peripheral blood, taken before any cancer treatment. CDR3 nucleotide sequence: TGTGCCAGCAGCTTAGGGGCAGGGCTTCGAGCTTTCTTT. This encodes CASSLGAGLRAFF. Variable domain in full (rest from reference TRBV7-9 and TRBJ1-1): DTGVSQNPRHKITKRGQNVTFRCDPISEHNRLYWYRQTLGQGPEFLTYFQNEAQLEKSRLLSDRFSAERPKGSFSTLEIQRTEQGDSAMYLCASSLGAGLRAFFGQGTRLTVV.